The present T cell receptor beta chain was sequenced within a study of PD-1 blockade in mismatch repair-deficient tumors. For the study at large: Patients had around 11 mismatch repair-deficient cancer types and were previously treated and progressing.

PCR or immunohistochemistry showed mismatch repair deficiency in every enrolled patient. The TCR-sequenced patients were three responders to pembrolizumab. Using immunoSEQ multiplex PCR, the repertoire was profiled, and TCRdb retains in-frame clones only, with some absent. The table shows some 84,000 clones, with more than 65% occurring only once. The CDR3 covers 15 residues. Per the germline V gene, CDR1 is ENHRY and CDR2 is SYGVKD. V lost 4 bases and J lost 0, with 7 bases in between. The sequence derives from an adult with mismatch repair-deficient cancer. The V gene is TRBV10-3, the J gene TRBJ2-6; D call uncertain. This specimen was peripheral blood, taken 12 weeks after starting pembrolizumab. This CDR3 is CAISAASSGANVLTF. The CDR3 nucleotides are TGTGCCATCAGTGCGGCGTCCTCTGGGGCCAACGTCCTGACTTTC.